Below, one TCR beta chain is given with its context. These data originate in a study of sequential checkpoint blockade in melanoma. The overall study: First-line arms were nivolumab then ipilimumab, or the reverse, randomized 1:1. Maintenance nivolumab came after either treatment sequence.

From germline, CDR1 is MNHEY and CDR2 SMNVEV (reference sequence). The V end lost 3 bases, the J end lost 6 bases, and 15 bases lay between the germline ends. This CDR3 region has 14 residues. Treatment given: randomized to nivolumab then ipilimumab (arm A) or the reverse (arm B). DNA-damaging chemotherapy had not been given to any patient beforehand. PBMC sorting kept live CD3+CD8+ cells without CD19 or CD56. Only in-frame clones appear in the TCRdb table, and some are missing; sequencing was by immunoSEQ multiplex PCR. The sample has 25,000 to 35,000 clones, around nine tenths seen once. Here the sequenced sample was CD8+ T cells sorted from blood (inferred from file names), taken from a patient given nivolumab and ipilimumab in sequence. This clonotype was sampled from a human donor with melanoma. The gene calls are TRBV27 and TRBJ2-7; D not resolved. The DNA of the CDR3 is TGTGCCAGCAGTTTCATGCGACACCAGGCCGAGCAGTACTTC. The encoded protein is CASSFMRHQAEQYF.